This paragraph reports one TCR beta chain. Generated by immunoSEQ multiplex PCR, the TCRdb table keeps only in-frame clones and is missing some. The data hold 80,000 or so clones, with 86% observed a single time. This entry comes from a study of blood T cell repertoires in COVID-19. Study details: The samples span acute and convalescent COVID-19 from the United States, Italy and Spain. Sources were T cells, B-cell-depleted T cells, or PBMCs; the material itself was cDNA or gDNA.

CDR3 length: 17 residues. With 2 bases clipped from V and 10 bases from J, the junction kept 14 bases outside the gene matches. CDR1 and CDR2 (germline): LGHNA, YNFKEQ. The sequenced material came from peripheral blood. The genes are TRBV4-2 and TRBJ1-5; 10 bases are shared with TRBD1. The TCR comes from a woman between 55 and 75 years old with acute or convalescent COVID-19. In nucleotides, the CDR3 is TGTGCCAGCAGCCAAACCGACAGGGGGCCATGGCTGGGTCCCCAGCATTTT. It encodes CASSQTDRGPWLGPQHF.